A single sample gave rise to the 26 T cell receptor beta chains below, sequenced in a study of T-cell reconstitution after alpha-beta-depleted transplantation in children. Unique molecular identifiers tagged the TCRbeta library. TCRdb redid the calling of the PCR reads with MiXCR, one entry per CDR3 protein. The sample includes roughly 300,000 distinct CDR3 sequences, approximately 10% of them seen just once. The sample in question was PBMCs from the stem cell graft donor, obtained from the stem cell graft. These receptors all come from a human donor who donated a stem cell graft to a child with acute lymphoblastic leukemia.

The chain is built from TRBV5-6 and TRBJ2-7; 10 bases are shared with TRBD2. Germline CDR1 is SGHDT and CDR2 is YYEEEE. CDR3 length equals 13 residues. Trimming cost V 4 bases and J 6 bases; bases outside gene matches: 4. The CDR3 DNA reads TGTGCCAGCAGCCCAGCGGGGGGGTCCGAGCAGTACTTC. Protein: CASSPAGGSEQYF.

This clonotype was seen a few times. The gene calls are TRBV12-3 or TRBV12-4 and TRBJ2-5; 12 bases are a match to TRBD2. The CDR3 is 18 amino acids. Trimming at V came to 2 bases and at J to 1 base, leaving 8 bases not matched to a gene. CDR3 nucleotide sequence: TGTGCCAGCAGTTTAATCCAGGCTAGCGGGAGGGCCCAAGAGACCCAGTACTTC. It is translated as CASSLIQASGRAQETQYF.

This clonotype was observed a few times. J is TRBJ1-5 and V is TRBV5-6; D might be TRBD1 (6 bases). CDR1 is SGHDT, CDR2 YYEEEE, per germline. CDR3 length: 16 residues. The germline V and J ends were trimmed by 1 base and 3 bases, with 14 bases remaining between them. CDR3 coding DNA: TGTGCCAGCAGCTTGTGGGGGCCAGGACTCAATCAGCCCCAGCATTTT. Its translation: CASSLWGPGLNQPQHF.

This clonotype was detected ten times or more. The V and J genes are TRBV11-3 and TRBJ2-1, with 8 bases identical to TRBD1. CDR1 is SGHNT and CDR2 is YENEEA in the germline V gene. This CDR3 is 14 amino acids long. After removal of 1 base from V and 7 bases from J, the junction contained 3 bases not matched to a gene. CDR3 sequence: CASSLAGGGNEQFF. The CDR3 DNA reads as TGTGCCAGCAGCTTAGCAGGGGGCGGGAATGAGCAGTTCTTC.

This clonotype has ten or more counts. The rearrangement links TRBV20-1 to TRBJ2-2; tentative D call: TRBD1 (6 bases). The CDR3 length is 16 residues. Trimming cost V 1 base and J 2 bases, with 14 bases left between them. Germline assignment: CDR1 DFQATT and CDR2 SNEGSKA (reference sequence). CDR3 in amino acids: CSARVVTGRNTGELFF. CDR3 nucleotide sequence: TGCAGTGCTAGAGTTGTTACAGGGAGAAACACCGGGGAGCTGTTTTTT.

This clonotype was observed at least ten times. CDR3 DNA sequence: TGTGCCAGCAGTCCGGACTACAATGAGCAGTTCTTC. Translating it yields CASSPDYNEQFF. This sequence joins TRBV12-3 or TRBV12-4 and TRBJ2-1; no clear D gene. This CDR3 is 12 amino acids long. The germline V and J ends were trimmed by 5 bases and 3 bases, with 5 bases remaining between them.

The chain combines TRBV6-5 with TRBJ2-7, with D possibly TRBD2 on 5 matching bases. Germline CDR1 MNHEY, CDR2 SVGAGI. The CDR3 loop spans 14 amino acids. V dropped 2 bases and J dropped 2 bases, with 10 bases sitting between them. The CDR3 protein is CASSYLPGTYEQYF. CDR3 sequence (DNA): TGTGCCAGCAGTTACCTCCCGGGGACCTACGAGCAGTACTTC.

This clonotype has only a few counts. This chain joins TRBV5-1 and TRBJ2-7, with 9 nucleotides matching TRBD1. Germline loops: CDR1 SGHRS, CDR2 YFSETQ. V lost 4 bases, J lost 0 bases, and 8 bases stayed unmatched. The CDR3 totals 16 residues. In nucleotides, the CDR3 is TGCGCCAGCAGCCCGGGACAGGGCCTGAGCTCCTACGAGCAGTACTTC. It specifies CASSPGQGLSSYEQYF.

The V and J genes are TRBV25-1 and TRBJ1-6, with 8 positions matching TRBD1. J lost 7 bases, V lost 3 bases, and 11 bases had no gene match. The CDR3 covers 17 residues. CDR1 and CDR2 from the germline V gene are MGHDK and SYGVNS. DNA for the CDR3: TGTGCCAGCAGTGAGGGGGTTGGGACAGGAGGAAATTCACCCCTCCACTTT. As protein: CASSEGVGTGGNSPLHF. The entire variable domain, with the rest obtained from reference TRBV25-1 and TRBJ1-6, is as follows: EADIYQTPRYLVIGTGKKITLECSQTMGHDKMYWYQQDPGMELHLIHYSYGVNSTEKGDLSSESTVSRIRTEHFPLTLESARPSHTSQYLCASSEGVGTGGNSPLHFGNGTRLTVT.

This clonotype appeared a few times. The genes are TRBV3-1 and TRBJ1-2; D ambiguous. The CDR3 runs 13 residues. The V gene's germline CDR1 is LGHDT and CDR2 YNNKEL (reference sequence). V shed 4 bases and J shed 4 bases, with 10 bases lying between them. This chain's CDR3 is CASSLERSYGYTF. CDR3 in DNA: TGTGCCAGCAGCCTCGAGAGATCCTATGGCTACACCTTC.

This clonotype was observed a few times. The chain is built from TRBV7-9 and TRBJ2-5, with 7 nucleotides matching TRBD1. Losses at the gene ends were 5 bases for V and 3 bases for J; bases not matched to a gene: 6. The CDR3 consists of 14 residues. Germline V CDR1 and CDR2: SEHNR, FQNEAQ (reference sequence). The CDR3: CASSKWDSEETQYF. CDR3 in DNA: TGTGCCAGCAGCAAATGGGACAGCGAAGAGACCCAGTACTTC.

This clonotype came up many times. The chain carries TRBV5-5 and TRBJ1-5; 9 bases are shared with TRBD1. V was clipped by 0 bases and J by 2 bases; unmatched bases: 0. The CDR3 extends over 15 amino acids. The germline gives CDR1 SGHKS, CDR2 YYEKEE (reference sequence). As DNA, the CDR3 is TGTGCCAGCAGCTTGGGACAGGGGGGCAATCAGCCCCAGCATTTT. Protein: CASSLGQGGNQPQHF. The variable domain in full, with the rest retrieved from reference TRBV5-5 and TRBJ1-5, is DAGVTQSPTHLIKTRGQQVTLRCSPISGHKSVSWYQQVLGQGPQFIFQYYEKEERGRGNFPDRFSARQFPNYSSELNVNALLLGDSALYLCASSLGQGGNQPQHFGDGTRLSIL.

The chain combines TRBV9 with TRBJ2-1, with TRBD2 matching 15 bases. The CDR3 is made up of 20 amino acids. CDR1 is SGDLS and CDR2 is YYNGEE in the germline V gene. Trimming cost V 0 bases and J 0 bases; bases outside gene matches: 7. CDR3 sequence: CASSVAGLAGGSSSYNEQFF. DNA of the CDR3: TGTGCCAGCAGCGTAGCAGGACTAGCGGGAGGGTCTAGCTCCTACAATGAGCAGTTCTTC.

DNA for the CDR3: TGCGCCAGCAGCCCTGAAGCAGGACAGCATGGCTACACCTTC. Translating gives CASSPEAGQHGYTF. This chain links TRBV5-1 with TRBJ1-2; D may be TRBD1 (6 bases). The CDR3 runs 14 residues. V lost 4 bases and J lost 6, with 16 bases in between. Germline loops: CDR1 SGHRS, CDR2 YFSETQ.

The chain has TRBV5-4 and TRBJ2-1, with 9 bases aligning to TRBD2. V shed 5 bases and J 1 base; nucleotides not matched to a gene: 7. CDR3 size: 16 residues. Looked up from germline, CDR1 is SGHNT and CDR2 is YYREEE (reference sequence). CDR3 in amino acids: CASSYTLAGSYNEQFF. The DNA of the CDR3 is TGTGCCAGCAGTTACACCCTAGCGGGGTCCTACAATGAGCAGTTCTTC.

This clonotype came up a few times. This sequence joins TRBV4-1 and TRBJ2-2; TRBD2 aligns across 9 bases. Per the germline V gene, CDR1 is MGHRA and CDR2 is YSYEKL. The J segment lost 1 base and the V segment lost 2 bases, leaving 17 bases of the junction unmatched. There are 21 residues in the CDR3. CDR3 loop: CASSQPWGASGTKLNTGELFF. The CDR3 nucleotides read TGCGCCAGCAGCCAACCCTGGGGGGCTAGCGGGACGAAATTGAACACCGGGGAGCTGTTTTTT.

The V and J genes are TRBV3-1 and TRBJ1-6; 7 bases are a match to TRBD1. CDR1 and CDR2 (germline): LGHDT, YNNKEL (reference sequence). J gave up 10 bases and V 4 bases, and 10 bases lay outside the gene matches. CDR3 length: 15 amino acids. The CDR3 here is CASSRNDRVYSPLHF. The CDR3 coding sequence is TGTGCCAGCAGCCGCAACGACAGGGTCTACTCACCCCTCCACTTT.

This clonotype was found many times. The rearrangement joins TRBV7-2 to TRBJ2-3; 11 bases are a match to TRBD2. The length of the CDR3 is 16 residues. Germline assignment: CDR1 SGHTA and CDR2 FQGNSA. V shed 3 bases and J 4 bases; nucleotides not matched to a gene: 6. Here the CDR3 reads CASSFFVAGGADTQYF. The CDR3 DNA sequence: TGTGCCAGCAGCTTTTTCGTAGCGGGAGGGGCAGATACGCAGTATTTT.

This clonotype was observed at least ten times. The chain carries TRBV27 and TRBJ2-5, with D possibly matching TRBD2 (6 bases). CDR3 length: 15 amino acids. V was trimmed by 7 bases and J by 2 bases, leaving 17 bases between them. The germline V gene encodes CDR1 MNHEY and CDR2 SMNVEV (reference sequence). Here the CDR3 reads CASKRDWPQQETQYF. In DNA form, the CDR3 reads TGTGCCAGCAAGAGGGACTGGCCCCAACAAGAGACCCAGTACTTC.

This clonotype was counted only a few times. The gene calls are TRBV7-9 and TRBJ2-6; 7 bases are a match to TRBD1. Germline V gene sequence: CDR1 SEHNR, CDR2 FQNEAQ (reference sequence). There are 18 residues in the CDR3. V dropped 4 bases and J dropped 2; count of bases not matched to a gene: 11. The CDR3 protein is CASSSRQGIPAGANVLTF. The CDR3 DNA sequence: TGTGCCAGCAGCTCGCGACAGGGAATTCCTGCTGGGGCCAACGTCCTGACTTTC. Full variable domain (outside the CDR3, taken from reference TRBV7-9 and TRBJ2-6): DTGVSQNPRHKITKRGQNVTFRCDPISEHNRLYWYRQTLGQGPEFLTYFQNEAQLEKSRLLSDRFSAERPKGSFSTLEIQRTEQGDSAMYLCASSSRQGIPAGANVLTFGAGSRLTVL.

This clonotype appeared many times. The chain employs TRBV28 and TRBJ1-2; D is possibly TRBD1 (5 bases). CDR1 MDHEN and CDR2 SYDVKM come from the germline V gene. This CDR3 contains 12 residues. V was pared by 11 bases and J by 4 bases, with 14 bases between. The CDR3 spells CASRGAGYGYTF. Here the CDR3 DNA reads TGTGCCTCTCGTGGGGCGGGCTATGGCTACACCTTC.

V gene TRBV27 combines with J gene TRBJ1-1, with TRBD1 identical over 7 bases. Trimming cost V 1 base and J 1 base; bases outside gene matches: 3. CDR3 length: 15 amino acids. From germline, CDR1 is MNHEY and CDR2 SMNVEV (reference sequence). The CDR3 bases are TGTGCCAGCAGTTTATGGGGGACAGCGAACACTGAAGCTTTCTTT. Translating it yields CASSLWGTANTEAFF.

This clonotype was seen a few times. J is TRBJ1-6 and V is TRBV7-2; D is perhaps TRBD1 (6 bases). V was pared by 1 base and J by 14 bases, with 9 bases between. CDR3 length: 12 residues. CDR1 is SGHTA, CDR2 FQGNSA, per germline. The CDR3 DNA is TGTGCCAGCAGCTTAGGAGGGGGGGCCCTCCACTTT. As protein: CASSLGGGALHF.

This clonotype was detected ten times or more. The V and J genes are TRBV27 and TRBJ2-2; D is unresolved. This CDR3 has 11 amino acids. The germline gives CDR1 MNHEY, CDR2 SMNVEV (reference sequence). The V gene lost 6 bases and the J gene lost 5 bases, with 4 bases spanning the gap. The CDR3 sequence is CASSGTGELFF. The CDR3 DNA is TGTGCCAGCAGCGGGACCGGGGAGCTGTTTTTT.

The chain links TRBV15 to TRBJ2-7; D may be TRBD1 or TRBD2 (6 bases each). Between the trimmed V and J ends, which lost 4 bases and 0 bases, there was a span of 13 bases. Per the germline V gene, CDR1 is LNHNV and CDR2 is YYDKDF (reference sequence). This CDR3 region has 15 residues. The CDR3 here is CATSTSWGASYEQYF. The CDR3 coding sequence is TGTGCCACCAGCACCTCTTGGGGGGCCTCCTACGAGCAGTACTTC.

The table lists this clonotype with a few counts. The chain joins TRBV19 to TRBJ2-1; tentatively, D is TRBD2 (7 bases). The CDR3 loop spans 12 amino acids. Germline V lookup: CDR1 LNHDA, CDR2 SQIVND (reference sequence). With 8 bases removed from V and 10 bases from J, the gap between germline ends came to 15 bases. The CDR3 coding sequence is TGTGCCAGTGGGGGGCCCGGGGGGGAGCAGTTCTTC. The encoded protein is CASGGPGGEQFF.